These 3 T cell receptor beta chains were sequenced from one sample in a study of regulatory T cells (dated by TCRdb to the late 2010s). To prepare the library, the immunoSEQ multiplex PCR assay was applied. In the multiplex PCR, 52 forward TRBV primers and 13 reverse TRBJ primers were used, and assay-based and computational corrections were applied for amplification bias. This is the immuneACCESS table as TCRdb keeps it, with only in-frame sequences that have V and J called. A part of the clones is gone; compared with another copy, unresolved V genes explain less than half, and the rest is unexplained. This sample has 20,000 to 25,000 clones in its table, and 93% of those were observed once. The top ten clonotypes cover around 3.3% of the sample. The sample taken for sequencing was CD8+ T cells sorted from blood. The receptors stem from a child aged 2-15 years with CD3G deficiency.

The chain recombines TRBV9 with TRBJ2-6, with D hard to call. Trimming removed 4 bases from V and 0 bases from J, with 8 bases in between. The CDR3 contains 15 residues. Germline CDR1 is SGDLS and CDR2 is YYNGEE. CDR3 DNA sequence: TGTGCCAGCAGCCTCGGATTCTCTGGGGCCAACGTCCTGACTTTC. Translated: CASSLGFSGANVLTF.

This chain connects TRBV6-1 to TRBJ2-7, with D possibly TRBD2 on 5 matching bases. The germline gives CDR1 MNHNS, CDR2 SASEGT. The V end lost 8 bases, the J end lost 0 bases, and 17 bases lay between the germline ends. The CDR3 spans 15 residues. The CDR3 sequence: CASASRADSSYEQYF. In DNA, the CDR3 is TGTGCCAGCGCCTCTAGAGCGGATAGCTCCTACGAGCAGTACTTC.

The chain recombines TRBV28 with TRBJ2-3, with 12 bases that match TRBD2. Germline CDR1 and CDR2: MDHEN and SYDVKM. V trimming: 5 bases; J trimming: 6 bases; junction bases outside the gene matches: 6. The CDR3 is made up of 15 amino acids. The CDR3 region has the DNA TGTGCCAGCAGTCGACTAGCGGGAGACGTGGATACGCAGTATTTT. Its translation is CASSRLAGDVDTQYF. Variable domain in full (rest from reference TRBV28 and TRBJ2-3): DVKVTQSSRYLVKRTGEKVFLECVQDMDHENMFWYRQDPGLGLRLIYFSYDVKMKEKGDIPEGYSVSREKKERFSLILESASTNQTSMYLCASSRLAGDVDTQYFGPGTRLTVL.